This TCR beta chain was retrieved from a study of cytomegalovirus exposure and HLA in healthy donors. The CDR3 totals 14 residues. Germline CDR1 SGHTA, CDR2 FQGNSA. V shed 2 bases and J shed 5 bases, with 12 bases lying between them. As to this clone: Its antigen is undetermined.

PCR used 60 Vbeta primers and 13 Jbeta primers. Sequencing was performed with immunoSEQ multiplex PCR; in TCRdb, only in-frame clones are kept and a portion is missing. The table lists under 250,000 clones, about 79% of them singletons, with about 1.7% in the top ten. Study results and caveats: A further, later analysis showed that HLA-associated TCR beta chains (compared with equally common others) were more clonally expanded. Some V segments could not be told apart, so they were left out, TRBV6-2 and TRBV6-3 among them.

This TCR came from a male donor in good health and CMV-seronegative. The J gene is TRBJ1-1, the V gene TRBV7-2; TRBD1 is a possible D gene (5 bases). Sequencing was performed on PBMCs. The CDR3 sequence: CASSLMGEGTEAFF. CDR3 nucleotide sequence: TGTGCCAGCAGCTTAATGGGGGAGGGGACTGAAGCTTTCTTT.